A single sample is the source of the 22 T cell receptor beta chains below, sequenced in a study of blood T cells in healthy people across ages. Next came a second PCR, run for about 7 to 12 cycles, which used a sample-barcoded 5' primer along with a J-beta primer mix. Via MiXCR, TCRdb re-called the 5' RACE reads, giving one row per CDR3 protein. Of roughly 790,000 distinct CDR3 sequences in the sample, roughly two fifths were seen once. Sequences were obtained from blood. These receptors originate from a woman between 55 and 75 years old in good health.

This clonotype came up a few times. The CDR3 loop reads CATSDPQGYEQYF. The CDR3 DNA sequence: TGTGCCACCAGTGACCCACAGGGCTACGAGCAGTACTTC. V usage is TRBV24-1 and J usage is TRBJ2-7, with a weak D call TRBD1 (6 bases). The CDR3 length is 13 residues. Trimming took 4 bases from V and 3 from J, leaving 9 bases between them. Germline values: CDR1 KGHDR, CDR2 SFDVKD.

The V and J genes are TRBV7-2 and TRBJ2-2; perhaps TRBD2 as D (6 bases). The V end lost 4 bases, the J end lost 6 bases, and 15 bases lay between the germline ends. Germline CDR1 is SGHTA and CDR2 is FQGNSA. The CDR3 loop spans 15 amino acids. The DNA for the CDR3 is TGTGCCAGCAGCTCCGGGACTTTCATGTCCGGGGAGCTGTTTTTT. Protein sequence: CASSSGTFMSGELFF.

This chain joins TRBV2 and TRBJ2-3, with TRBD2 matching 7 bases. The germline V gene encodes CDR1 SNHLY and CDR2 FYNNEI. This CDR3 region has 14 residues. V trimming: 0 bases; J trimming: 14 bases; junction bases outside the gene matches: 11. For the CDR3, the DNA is TGTGCCAGCAGTGAAGCTCGACTAGCTTTTAGTGGGTATTTT. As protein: CASSEARLAFSGYF.

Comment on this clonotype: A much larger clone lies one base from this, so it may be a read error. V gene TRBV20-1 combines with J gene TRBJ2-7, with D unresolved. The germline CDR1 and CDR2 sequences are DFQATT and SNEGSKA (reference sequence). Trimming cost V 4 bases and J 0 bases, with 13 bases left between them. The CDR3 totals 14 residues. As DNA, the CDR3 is TGCAGTGCTACCTCGGATCTCTCCTCCTACGAGCAGTACTTC. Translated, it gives CSATSDLSSYEQYF.

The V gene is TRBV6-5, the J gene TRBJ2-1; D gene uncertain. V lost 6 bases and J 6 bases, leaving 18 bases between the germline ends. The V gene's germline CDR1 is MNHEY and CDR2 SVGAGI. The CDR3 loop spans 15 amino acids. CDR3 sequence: CASRIEDSWGNEQFF. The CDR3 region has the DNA TGTGCCAGCAGGATAGAGGATTCATGGGGCAATGAGCAGTTCTTC.

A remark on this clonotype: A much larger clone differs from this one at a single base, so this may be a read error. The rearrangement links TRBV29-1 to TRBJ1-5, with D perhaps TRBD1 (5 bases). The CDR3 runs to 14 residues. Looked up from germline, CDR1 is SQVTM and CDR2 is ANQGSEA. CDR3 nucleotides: TGCAGCGTTGCTGAGACAGCCACCAATCAGCTCCAGCATTTT. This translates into CSVAETATNQLQHF.

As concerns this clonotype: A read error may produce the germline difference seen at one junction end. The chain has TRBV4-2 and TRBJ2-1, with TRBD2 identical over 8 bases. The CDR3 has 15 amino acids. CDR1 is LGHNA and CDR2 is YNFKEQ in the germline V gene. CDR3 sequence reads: CASSQGTSGSNEQLF. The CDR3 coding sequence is TGTGCCAGCAGCCAAGGCACTAGCGGTAGTAATGAGCAGTTATTC.

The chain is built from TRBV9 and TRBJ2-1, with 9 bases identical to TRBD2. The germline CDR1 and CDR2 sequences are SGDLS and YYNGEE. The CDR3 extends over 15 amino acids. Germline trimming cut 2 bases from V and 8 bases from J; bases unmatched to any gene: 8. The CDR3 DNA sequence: TGTGCCAGCAGCGTTTTAGCTAGCGGGGTCCATGAGCAGTTCTTC. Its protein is CASSVLASGVHEQFF.

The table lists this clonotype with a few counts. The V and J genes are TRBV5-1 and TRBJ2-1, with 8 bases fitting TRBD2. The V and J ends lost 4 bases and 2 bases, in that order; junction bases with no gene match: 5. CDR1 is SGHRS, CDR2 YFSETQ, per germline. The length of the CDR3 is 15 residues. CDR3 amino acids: CASSTGGGTYNEQFF. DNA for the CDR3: TGCGCCAGCAGCACCGGGGGGGGAACCTACAATGAGCAGTTCTTC.

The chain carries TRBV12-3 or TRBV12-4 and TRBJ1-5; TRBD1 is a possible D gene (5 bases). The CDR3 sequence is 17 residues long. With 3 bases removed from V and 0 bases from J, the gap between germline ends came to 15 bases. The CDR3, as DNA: TGTGCCAGCAGTTTTCCCCTGGGACGGAATAGCAATCAGCCCCAGCATTTT. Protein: CASSFPLGRNSNQPQHF.

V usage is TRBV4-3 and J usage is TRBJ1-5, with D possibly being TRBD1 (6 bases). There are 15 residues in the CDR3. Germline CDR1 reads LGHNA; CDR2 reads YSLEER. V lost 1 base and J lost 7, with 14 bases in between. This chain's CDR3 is CASSQGTVWGQPQHF. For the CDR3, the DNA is TGCGCCAGCAGCCAAGGGACAGTCTGGGGACAGCCCCAGCATTTT.

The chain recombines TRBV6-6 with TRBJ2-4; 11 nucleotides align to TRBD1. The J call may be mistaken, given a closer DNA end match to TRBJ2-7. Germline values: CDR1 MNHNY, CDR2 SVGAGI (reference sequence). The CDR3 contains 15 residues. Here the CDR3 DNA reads TGTGCCAGCAGGATCGGGACAGGGGGTCGGTACGAGCAGTACTTC. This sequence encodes CASRIGTGGRYEQYF.

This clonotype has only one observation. The CDR3 region is CASATGAGSYEQYF. For the CDR3, the DNA is TGTGCCAGCGCAACGGGAGCGGGGTCCTACGAGCAGTACTTC. This sequence joins TRBV11-2 and TRBJ2-7, with 7 positions matching TRBD2. Unmatched junction bases numbered 8, after V lost 8 bases and J lost 1 base. CDR3 size: 14 residues. Looked up from germline, CDR1 is SGHAT and CDR2 is FQNNGV.

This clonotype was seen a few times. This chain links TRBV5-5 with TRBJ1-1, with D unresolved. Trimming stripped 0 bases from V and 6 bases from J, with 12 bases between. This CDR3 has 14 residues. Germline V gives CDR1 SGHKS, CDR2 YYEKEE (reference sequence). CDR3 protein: CASSLGPFGAEAFF. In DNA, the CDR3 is TGTGCCAGCAGCTTGGGACCGTTCGGGGCTGAAGCTTTCTTT.

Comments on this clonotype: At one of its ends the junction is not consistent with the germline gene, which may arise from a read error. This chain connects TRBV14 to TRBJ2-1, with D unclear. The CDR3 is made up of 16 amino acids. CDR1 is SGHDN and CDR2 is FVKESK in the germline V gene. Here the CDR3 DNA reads TGTGCCAGCAGCCAAGAGGAACGGAGTTTTTACAATGAGCAGTTTTTC. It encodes CASSQEERSFYNEQFF. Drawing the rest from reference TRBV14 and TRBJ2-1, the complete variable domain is EAGVTQFPSHSVIEKGQTVTLRCDPISGHDNLYWYRRVMGKEIKFLLHFVKESKQDESGMPNNRFLAERTGGTYSTLKVQPAELEDSGVYFCASSQEERSFYNEQFFGPGTRLTVL.

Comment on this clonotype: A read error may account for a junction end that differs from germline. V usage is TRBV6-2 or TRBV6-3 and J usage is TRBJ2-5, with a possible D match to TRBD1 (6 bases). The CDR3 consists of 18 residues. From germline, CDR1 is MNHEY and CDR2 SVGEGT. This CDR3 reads CARSYLSSGVRGQETQYF. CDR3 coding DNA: TGTGCCAGGAGTTACCTTAGTTCAGGGGTTAGAGGACAAGAGACCCAGTACTTC.

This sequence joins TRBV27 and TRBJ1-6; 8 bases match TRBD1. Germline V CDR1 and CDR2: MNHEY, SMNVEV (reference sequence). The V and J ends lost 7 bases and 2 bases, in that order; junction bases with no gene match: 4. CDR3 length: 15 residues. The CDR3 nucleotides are TGTGCCAGCATGGGGACAGGAGCCTATAATTCACCCCTCCACTTT. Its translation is CASMGTGAYNSPLHF.

In DNA form, the CDR3 reads TGTGCCAGCAGCTCGGGACTAGCGGATGCAGAGGCCCAGTACTTC. This translates into CASSSGLADAEAQYF. This chain connects TRBV27 to TRBJ2-7; 11 nucleotides agree with TRBD2. The CDR3 totals 15 residues. The ends lost 6 bases at V and 10 bases at J; junction bases unmatched: 14. CDR1 MNHEY and CDR2 SMNVEV come from the germline V gene (reference sequence).

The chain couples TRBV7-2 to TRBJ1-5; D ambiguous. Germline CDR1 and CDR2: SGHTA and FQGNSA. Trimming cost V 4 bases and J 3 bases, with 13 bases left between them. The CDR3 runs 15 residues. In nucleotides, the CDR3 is TGTGCCAGCAGCTCGACAAGGTGGATCAATCAGCCCCAGCATTTT. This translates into CASSSTRWINQPQHF.

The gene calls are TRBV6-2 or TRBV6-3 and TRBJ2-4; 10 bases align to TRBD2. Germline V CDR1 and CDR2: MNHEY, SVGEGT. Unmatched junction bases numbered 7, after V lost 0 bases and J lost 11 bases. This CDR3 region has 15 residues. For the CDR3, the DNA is TGTGCCAGCAGTTACTCGCGTCTAGCGGGAGAATTTCAGTACTTC. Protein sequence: CASSYSRLAGEFQYF.

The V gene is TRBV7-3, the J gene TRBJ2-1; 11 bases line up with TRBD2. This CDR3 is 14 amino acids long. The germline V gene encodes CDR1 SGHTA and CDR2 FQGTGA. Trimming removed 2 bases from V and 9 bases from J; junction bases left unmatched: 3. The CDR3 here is CASSLLGTSGEQFF. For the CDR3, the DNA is TGTGCCAGCAGCTTACTAGGGACTAGCGGTGAGCAGTTCTTC.

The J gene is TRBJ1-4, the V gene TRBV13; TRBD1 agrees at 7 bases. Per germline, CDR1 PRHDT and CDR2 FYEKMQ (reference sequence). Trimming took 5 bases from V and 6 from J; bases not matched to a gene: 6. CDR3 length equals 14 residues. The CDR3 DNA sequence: TGTGCCAGCAGCCCGAACGACAGGGATGAAAAACTGTTTTTT. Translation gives CASSPNDRDEKLFF.